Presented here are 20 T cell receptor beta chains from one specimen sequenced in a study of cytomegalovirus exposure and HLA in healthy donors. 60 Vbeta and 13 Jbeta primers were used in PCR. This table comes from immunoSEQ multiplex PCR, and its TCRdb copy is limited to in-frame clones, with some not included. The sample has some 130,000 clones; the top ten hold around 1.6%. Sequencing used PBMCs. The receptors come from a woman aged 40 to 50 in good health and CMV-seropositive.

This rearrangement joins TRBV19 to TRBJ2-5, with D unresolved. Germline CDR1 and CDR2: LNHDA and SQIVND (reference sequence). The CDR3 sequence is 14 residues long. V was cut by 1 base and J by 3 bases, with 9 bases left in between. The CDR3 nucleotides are TGTGCCAGTAGTATAGGGCCAAACAAAGAGACCCAGTACTTC. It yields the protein CASSIGPNKETQYF.

In DNA, the CDR3 is TGTGCCAGCAGCTCTCACAGGGAGACCCAGTACTTC. It codes for CASSSHRETQYF. This chain uses TRBV5-4 with TRBJ2-5; a possible D gene is TRBD1 (5 bases). Deletions cut 3 bases from V and 5 bases from J, with 8 bases between. This CDR3 spans 12 amino acids. Per the germline V gene, CDR1 is SGHNT and CDR2 is YYREEE (reference sequence).

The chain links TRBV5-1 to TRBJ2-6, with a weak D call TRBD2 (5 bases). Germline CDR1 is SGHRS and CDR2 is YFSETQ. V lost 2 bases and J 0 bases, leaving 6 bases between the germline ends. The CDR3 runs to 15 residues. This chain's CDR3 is CASSFGDSGANVLTF. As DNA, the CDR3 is TGCGCCAGCAGCTTCGGGGACTCTGGGGCCAACGTCCTGACTTTC.

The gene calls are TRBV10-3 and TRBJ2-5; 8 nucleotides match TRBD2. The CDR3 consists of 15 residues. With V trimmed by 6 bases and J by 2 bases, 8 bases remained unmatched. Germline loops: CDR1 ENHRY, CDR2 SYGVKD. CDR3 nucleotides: TGTGCCATCAGGCAAGCGGGAGTGGGGCAAGAGACCCAGTACTTC. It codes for CAIRQAGVGQETQYF.

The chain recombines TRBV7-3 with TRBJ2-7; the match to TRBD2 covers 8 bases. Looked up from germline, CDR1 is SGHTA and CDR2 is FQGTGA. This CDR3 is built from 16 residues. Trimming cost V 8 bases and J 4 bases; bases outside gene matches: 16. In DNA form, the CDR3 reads TGTGCCAGCCCGGCTAGGGGGATAAGCGGGAGTTACGAGCAGTACTTC. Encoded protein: CASPARGISGSYEQYF. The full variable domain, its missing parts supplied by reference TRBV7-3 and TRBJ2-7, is GAGVSQTPSNKVTEKGKYVELRCDPISGHTALYWYRQSLGQGPEFLIYFQGTGAADDSGLPNDRFFAVRPEGSVSTLKIQRTERGDSAVYLCASPARGISGSYEQYFGPGTRLTVT.

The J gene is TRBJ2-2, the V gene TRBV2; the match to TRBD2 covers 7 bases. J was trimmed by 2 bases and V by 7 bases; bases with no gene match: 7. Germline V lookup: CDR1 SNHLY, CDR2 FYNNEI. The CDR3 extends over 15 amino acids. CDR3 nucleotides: TGTGCCAGCATGCGGGACTACTCAAACACCGGGGAGCTGTTTTTT. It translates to CASMRDYSNTGELFF. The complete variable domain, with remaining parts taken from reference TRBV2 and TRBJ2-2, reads EPEVTQTPSHQVTQMGQEVILRCVPISNHLYFYWYRQILGQKVEFLVSFYNNEISEKSEIFDDQFSVERPDGSNFTLKIRSTKLEDSAMYFCASMRDYSNTGELFFGEGSRLTVL.

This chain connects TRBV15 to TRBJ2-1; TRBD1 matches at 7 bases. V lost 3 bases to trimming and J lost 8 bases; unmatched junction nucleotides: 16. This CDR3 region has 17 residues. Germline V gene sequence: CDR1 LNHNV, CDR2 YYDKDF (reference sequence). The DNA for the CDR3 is TGTGCCACCAGCAGGGTCACAGGGGCCGCTCCAGGATATGAGCAGTTCTTC. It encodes CATSRVTGAAPGYEQFF.

CDR3 sequence: CASSEGQLAKNIQYF. CDR3 nucleotides: TGTGCCAGCAGTGAAGGACAGTTAGCCAAAAACATTCAGTACTTC. The chain has TRBV25-1 and TRBJ2-4; TRBD1 is a possible D gene (6 bases). Germline V lookup: CDR1 MGHDK, CDR2 SYGVNS. This CDR3 comprises 15 residues. V was pared by 2 bases and J by 0 bases, with 8 bases between.

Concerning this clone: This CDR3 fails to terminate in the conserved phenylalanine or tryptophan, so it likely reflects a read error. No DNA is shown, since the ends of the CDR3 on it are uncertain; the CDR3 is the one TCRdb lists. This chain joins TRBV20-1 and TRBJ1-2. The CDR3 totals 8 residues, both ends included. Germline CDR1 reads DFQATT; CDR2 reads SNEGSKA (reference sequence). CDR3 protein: CSARGSLA.

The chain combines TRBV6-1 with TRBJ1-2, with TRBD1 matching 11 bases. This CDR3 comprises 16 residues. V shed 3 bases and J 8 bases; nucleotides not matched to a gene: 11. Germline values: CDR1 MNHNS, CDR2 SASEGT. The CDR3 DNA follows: TGTGCCAGCAGTGACGGCTGGGGACAGGGGGGTAGAGGCTACACCTTC. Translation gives CASSDGWGQGGRGYTF.

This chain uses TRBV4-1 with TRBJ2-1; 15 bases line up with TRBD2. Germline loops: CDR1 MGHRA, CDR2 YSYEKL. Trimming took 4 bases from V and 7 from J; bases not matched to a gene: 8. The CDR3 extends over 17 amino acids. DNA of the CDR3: TGCGCCAGCAGCCTGGGACTAGCGGGAGGATCTCGGAATGAGCAGTTCTTC. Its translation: CASSLGLAGGSRNEQFF.

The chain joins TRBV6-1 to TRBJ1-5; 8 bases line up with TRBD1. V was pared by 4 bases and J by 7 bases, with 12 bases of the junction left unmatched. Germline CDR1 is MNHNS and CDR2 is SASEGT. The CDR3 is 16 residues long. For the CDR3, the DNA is TGTGCCAGCAGTGGACAGGGGAGTCGGCGGGGACAGCCCCAGCATTTT. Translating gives CASSGQGSRRGQPQHF.

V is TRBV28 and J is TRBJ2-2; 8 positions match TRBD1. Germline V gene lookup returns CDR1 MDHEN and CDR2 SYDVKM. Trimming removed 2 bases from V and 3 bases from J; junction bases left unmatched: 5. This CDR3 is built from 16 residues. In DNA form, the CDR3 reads TGTGCCAGCAGTTTACCTGGACAGGGCTACACCGGGGAGCTGTTTTTT. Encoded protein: CASSLPGQGYTGELFF.

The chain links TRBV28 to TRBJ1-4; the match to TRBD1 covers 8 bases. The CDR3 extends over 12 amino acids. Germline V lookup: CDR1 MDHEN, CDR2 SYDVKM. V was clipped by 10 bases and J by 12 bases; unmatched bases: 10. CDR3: CATGTGWVELFF. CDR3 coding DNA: TGTGCCACCGGGACAGGATGGGTCGAACTGTTTTTT.

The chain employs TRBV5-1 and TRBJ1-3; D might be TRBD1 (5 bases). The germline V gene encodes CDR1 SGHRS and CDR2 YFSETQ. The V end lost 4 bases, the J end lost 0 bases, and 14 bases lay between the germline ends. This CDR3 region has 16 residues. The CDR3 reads CASSRGPGGSGNTIYF. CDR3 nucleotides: TGCGCCAGCAGCCGAGGCCCCGGGGGCTCTGGAAACACCATATATTTT.

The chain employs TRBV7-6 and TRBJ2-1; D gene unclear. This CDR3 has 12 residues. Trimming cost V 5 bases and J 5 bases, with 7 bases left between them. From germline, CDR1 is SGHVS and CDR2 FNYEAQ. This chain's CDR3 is CASSPPDNEQFF. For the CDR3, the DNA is TGTGCCAGCAGCCCCCCCGACAATGAGCAGTTCTTC. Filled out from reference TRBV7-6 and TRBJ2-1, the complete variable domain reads GAGVSQSPRYKVTKRGQDVALRCDPISGHVSLYWYRQALGQGPEFLTYFNYEAQQDKSGLPNDRFSAERPEGSISTLTIQRTEQRDSAMYRCASSPPDNEQFFGPGTRLTVL.

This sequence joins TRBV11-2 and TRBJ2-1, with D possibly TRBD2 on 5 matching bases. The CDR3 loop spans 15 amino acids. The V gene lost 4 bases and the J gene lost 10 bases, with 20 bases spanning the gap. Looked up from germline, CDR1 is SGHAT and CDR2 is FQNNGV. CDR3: CASSSLHGLAREQFF. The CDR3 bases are TGTGCCAGCAGCTCCCTTCATGGGCTAGCTCGCGAGCAGTTCTTC.

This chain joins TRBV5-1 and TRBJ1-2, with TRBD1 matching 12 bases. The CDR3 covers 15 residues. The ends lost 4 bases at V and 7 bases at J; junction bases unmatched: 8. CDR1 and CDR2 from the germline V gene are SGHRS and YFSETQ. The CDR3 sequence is CASSDWDRGRGGYTF. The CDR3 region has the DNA TGCGCCAGCAGCGACTGGGACAGGGGGCGAGGTGGCTACACCTTC. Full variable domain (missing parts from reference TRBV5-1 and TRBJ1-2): KAGVTQTPRYLIKTRGQQVTLSCSPISGHRSVSWYQQTPGQGLQFLFEYFSETQRNKGNFPGRFSGRQFSNSRSEMNVSTLELGDSALYLCASSDWDRGRGGYTFGSGTRLTVV.

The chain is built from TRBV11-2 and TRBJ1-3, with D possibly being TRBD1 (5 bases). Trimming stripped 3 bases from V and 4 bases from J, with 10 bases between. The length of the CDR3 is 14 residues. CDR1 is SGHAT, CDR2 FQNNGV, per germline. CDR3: CASSFSQGGNTIYF. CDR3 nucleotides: TGTGCCAGCAGCTTCTCCCAGGGAGGAAACACCATATATTTT.

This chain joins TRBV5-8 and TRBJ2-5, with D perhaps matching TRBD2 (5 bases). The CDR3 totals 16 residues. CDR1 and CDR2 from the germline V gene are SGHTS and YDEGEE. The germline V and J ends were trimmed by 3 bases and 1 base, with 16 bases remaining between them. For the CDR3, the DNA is TGTGCCAGCAGCTCCGGGGAACTCAACCTCCAAGAGACCCAGTACTTC. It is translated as CASSSGELNLQETQYF.